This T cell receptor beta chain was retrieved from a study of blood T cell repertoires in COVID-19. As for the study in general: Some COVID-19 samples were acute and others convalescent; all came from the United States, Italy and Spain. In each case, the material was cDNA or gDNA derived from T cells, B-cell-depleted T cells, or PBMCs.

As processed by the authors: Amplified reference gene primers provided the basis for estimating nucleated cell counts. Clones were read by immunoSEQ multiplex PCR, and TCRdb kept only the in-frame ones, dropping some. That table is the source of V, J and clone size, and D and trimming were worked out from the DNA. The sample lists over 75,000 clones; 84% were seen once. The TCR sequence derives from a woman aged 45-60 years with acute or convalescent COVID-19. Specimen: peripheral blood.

In DNA, the CDR3 is TGTGCCAGCAGTAGAACAGGGGGTAGCTCCTACGAGCAGTACTTC. Its translation is CASSRTGGSSYEQYF. V gene TRBV7-3 combines with J gene TRBJ2-7; 8 nucleotides align to TRBD1. In germline, CDR1 is SGHTA, CDR2 FQGTGA. The ends lost 6 bases at V and 0 bases at J; junction bases unmatched: 7. The CDR3 spans 15 residues.